The TCR beta chain under discussion was sequenced for a study of T cell repertoires in cytomegalovirus infection. Study at large: Based on public TCR beta signatures, there were indications of CMV infection and of a matching HLA type.

This clonotype was seen a few times. What it recognizes is unknown. TCRdb used MiXCR to reprocess the reads, holding one entry per CDR3 protein. The sample holds hundreds of thousands of distinct CDR3 sequences, 15% to 20% seen once. V was cut by 1 base and J by 2 bases, with 24 bases left in between. The CDR3 contains 19 residues. Germline V gene data show CDR1 as SGHNT and CDR2 as YYREEE (reference sequence). General observations from the study: The ex vivo response was dominated by HLA-C-restricted CMV-specific TCR beta clonotypes. Adding up the frequency of public TCR beta families identified people who carried CMV plus the relevant HLA.

The sequencing input was PBMCs. The TCR comes from a human donor in good health (CMV status not recorded). Some clones in this sample may be carry-over from other donors' samples. The V gene is TRBV5-4, the J gene TRBJ2-5; unclear D gene. As DNA, the CDR3 is TGTGCCAGCAGCTTGAATGGTATCTTGCCCCAAGGTTTTCAAGAGACCCAGTACTTC. It encodes CASSLNGILPQGFQETQYF.